A single T cell receptor (beta chain) is shown here with its context. In terms of age and location, participants ranged from about 18 to 100 years and lived in about 25 US areas. Recovered Cohort 3 donors showed two negative PCRs, clearance, or symptom resolution. The J segment lost 6 bases and the V segment lost 5 bases, leaving 9 bases of the junction unmatched. The CDR3 runs to 14 residues. The germline CDR1 and CDR2 sequences are SNHLY and FYNNEI. These data come from a study of blood T cell repertoires in COVID-19. Study summary: T cells, B-cell-depleted T cells, or PBMCs supplied cDNA or gDNA.

Original processing notes: Cell counts per sample came from amplifying reference gene primers. Clones were sequenced by immunoSEQ multiplex PCR, and TCRdb holds only the in-frame ones, with some missing. That table furnishes V, J and clone size, whereas the DNA furnished D and trimming. Among some 320,000 clones listed, around nine tenths were seen once. The chain uses TRBV2 and TRBJ2-7; 8 bases align to TRBD1. Sequenced input: PBMCs or T cells enriched from blood (not recorded which). This clonotype was sampled from a man aged 55 to 69 who had recovered from COVID-19. CDR3 sequence (DNA): TGTGCCAGCAGTAAGACAGGGGTGGTTTTCGAGCAGTACTTC. As protein: CASSKTGVVFEQYF.